This TCR beta chain originates from a study of T cells after yellow fever vaccination. Study as a whole: SMART-Seq v4 Ultra Low Input prepared the low-cell-number fractions. Study-wide results and limits: The booster response re-showed most primary clones: 95% to 96% CD4, approximately 85% CD8. The secondary response peaked faster, at day 5 versus 15, but was weaker.

5'RACE template switching generated TCR cDNA, adding a universal primer site and UMIs. TCRdb analysed the 5' RACE reads with MiXCR anew, one entry per CDR3 protein. Found here are 300,000 to 350,000 distinct CDR3 sequences, approximately 8% of them singletons; the top ten hold under 20%. Worth noting for this clonotype: The antigen is unknown.

Germline V gene sequence: CDR1 LNHNV, CDR2 YYDKDF (reference sequence). The CDR3 runs to 15 residues. V trimming: 1 base; J trimming: 4 bases; junction bases outside the gene matches: 6. The clonotype originates from a man between 18 and 29 years old who received the YFV17D yellow fever vaccine. This chain links TRBV15 with TRBJ1-1; 7 nucleotides match TRBD1. The sample consisted of PBMCs, taken roughly 46 days after the first yellow fever vaccination. The CDR3 DNA reads as TGTGCCACCAGCAGAGGACAGGGATTGGTCACTGAAGCTTTCTTT. Protein sequence: CATSRGQGLVTEAFF.